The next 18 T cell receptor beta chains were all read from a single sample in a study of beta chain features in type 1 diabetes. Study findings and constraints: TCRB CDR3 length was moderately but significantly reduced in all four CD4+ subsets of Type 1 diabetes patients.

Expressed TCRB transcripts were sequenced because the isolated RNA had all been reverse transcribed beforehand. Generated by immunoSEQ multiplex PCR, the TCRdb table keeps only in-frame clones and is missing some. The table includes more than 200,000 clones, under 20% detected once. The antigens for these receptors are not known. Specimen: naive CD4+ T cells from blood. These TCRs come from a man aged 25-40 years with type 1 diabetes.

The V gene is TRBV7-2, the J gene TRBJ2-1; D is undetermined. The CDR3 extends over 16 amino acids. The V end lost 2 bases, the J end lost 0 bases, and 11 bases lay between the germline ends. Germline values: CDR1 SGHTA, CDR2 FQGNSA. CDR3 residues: CASSLNGGYSYNEQFF. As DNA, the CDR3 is TGTGCCAGCAGCTTAAACGGCGGCTACTCCTACAATGAGCAGTTCTTC.

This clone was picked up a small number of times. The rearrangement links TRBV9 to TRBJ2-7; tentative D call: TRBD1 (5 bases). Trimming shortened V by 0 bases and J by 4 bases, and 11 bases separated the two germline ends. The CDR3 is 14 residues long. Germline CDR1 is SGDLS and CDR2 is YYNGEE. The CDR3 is CASSVEIAGYEQYF. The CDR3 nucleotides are TGTGCCAGCAGCGTAGAAATCGCAGGGTACGAGCAGTACTTC.

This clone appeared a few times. The CDR3 DNA sequence: TGTGCCAGCAGTACCCGGGGCAGGAGCTCCTACGAGCAGTACTTC. Protein: CASSTRGRSSYEQYF. V and J are TRBV28 and TRBJ2-7; the D call may be TRBD1 or TRBD2 (5 bases each). There are 15 residues in the CDR3. V was cut by 5 bases and J by 0 bases, with 14 bases left in between. CDR1 is MDHEN and CDR2 is SYDVKM in the germline V gene.

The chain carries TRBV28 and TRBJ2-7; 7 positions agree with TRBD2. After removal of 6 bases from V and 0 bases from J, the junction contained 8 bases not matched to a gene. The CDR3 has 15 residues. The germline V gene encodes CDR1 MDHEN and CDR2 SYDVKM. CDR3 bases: TGTGCCAGCAGCCTAATAGCGGGCAGCTCCTACGAGCAGTACTTC. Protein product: CASSLIAGSSYEQYF.

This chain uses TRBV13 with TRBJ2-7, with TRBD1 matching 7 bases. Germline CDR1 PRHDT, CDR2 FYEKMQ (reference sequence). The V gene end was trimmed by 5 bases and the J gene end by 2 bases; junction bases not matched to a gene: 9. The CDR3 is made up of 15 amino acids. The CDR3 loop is CASSPRDSAPYEQYF. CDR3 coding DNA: TGTGCCAGCAGCCCCCGGGACAGTGCCCCCTACGAGCAGTACTTC.

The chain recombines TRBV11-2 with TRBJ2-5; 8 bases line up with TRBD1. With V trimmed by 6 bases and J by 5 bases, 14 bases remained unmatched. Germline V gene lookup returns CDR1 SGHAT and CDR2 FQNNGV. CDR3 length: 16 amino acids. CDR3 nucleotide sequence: TGTGCCAGCAGTCTTGGACAGGGCATTTTGTGGGAGACCCAGTACTTC. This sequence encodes CASSLGQGILWETQYF.

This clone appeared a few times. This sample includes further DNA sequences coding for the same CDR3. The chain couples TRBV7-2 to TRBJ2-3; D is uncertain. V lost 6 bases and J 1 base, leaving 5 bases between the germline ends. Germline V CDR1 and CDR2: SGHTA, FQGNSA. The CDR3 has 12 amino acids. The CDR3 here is CASRQGTDTQYF. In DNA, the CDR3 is TGTGCCAGCAGGCAGGGCACAGATACGCAGTATTTT.

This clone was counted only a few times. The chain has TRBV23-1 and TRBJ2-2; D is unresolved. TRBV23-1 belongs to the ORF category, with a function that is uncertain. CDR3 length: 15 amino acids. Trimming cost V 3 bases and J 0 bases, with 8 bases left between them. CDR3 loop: CASSHTVPNTGELFF. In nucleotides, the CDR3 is TGCGCCAGCAGTCATACAGTTCCGAACACCGGGGAGCTGTTTTTT.

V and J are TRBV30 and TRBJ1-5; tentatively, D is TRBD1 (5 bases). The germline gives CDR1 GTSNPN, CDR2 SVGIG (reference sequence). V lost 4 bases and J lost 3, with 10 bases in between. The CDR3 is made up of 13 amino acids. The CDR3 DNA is TGTGCCTGGAACCCGGGGCCCAATCAGCCCCAGCATTTT. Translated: CAWNPGPNQPQHF.

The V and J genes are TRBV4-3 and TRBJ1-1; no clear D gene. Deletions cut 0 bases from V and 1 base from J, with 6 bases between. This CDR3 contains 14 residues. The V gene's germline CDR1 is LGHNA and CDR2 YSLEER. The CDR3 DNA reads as TGCGCCAGCAGCCAAGATTTCGGGAACACTGAAGCTTTCTTT. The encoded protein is CASSQDFGNTEAFF.

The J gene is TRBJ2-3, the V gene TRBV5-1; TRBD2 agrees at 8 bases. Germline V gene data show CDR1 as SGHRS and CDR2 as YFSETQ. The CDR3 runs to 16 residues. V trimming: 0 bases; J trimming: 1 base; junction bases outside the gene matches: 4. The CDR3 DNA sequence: TGCGCCAGCAGCTTGGCAGCGGGAGTTCGCACAGATACGCAGTATTTT. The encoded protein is CASSLAAGVRTDTQYF.

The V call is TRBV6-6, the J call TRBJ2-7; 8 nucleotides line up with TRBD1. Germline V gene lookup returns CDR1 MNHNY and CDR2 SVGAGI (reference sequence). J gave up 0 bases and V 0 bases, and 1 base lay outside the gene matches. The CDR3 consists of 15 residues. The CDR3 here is CASSYSGTGSYEQYF. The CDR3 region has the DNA TGTGCCAGCAGTTACTCGGGGACAGGCTCCTACGAGCAGTACTTC.

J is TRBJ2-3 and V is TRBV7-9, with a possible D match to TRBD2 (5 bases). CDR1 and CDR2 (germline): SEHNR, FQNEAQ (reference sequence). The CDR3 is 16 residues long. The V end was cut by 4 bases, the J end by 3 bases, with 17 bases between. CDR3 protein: CASSSPKDWETDTQYF. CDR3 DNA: TGTGCCAGCAGCTCCCCCAAGGACTGGGAAACAGATACGCAGTATTTT. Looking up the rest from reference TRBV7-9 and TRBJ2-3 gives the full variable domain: DTGVSQNPRHKITKRGQNVTFRCDPISEHNRLYWYRQTLGQGPEFLTYFQNEAQLEKSRLLSDRFSAERPKGSFSTLEIQRTEQGDSAMYLCASSSPKDWETDTQYFGPGTRLTVL.

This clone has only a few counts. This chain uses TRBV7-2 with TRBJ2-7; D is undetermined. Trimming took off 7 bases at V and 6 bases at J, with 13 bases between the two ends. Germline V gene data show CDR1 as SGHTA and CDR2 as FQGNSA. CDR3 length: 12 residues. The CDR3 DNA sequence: TGTGCCAGCAATAATTATCGGCTCGAGCAGTACTTC. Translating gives CASNNYRLEQYF. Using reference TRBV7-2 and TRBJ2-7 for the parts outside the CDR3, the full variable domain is GAGVSQSPSNKVTEKGKDVELRCDPISGHTALYWYRQSLGQGLEFLIYFQGNSAPDKSGLPSDRFSAERTGGSVSTLTIQRTQQEDSAVYLCASNNYRLEQYFGPGTRLTVT.

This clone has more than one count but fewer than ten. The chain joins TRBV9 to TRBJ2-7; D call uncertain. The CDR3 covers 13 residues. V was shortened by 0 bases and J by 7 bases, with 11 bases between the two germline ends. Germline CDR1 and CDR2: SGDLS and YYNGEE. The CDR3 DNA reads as TGTGCCAGCAGCGTAGCCATGGGGTTGGAGCAGTACTTC. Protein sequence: CASSVAMGLEQYF.

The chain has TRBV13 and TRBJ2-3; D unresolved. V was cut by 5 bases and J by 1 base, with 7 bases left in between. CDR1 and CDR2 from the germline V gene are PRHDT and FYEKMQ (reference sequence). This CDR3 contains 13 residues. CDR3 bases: TGTGCCAGCAGCCCAAGTCGCACAGATACGCAGTATTTT. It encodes CASSPSRTDTQYF.

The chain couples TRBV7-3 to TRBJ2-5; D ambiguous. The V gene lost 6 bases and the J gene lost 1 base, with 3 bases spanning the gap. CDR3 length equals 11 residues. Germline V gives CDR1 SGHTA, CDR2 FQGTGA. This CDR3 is CASSPQETQYF. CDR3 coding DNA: TGTGCCAGCAGTCCCCAAGAGACCCAGTACTTC.

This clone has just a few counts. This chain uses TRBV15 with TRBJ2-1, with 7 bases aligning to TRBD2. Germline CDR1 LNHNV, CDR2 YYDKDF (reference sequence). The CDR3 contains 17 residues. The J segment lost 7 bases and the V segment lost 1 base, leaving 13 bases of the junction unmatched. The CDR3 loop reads CATSRGPIGGRVNEQFF. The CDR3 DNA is TGTGCCACCAGCAGAGGACCGATAGGAGGGAGGGTAAATGAGCAGTTCTTC.